These T cell receptor beta chains were read from a single sample in a study of vaccination effects on CD4 cells after COVID-19. The assay was immunoSEQ multiplex PCR, and TCRdb's table has in-frame clones only and misses some. Of some 19,000 clones listed, around 70% are singletons. For these receptors, no antigen is known. The starting material was CD4+ T cells from PBMCs cultured with HCoV-NL63 spike peptides, obtained before COVID-19 vaccination. Every receptor here comes from a human donor who received a COVID-19 vaccine. Each CDR3 is given without its conserved first and last residue. Size values are once, few and many counts, or a class for expanded clones, and some rows have none.

11 | TRBJ2-7 | . | TRBV27 | ASRRKSFYEQY
9 | TRBJ1-1 | . | TRBV11-2 | ASSFSAEAF
14 | TRBJ1-1 | . | TRBV6-2/TRBV6-3 | ASNPRPGSPGAEAF
16 | TRBJ1-3 | medium-sized | TRBV4-2 | ASSQDQGRQSSGNTIY
12 | TRBJ1-6 | few | TRBV7-6 | ASSLGQNNSPLH
15 | TRBJ1-6 | . | TRBV14 | ASSQWGFGLANSPLH
10 | TRBJ2-1 | once | TRBV19 | ASSGRNNEQF
12 | TRBJ1-2 | . | TRBV9 | ASTLGGGNYGYT
15 | TRBJ1-3 | . | TRBV4-3 | ASSQDGAGKHRNTIY
11 | TRBJ2-1 | . | TRBV20-1 | SASGGPNNEQF
11 | TRBJ1-2 | . | TRBV5-1 | ASSLNGHYGYT
9 | TRBJ1-2 | . | TRBV6-6 | ASSYGEGYT
13 | TRBJ1-4 | . | TRBV28 | ASSFLATQSEKLF
14 | TRBJ1-2 | . | TRBV7-2 | ASSPGVGQGYYGYT
13 | TRBJ2-7 | . | TRBV7-2 | ASSSRGGAQFEQY
12 | TRBJ2-5 | . | TRBV9 | ASSVDRGGETQY
12 | TRBJ1-1 | few | TRBV7-9 | ASSLTVMNTEAF
10 | TRBJ1-2 | . | TRBV7-9 | ASSRKGEGYT
14 | TRBJ1-1 | . | TRBV18 | ASSRDRVGVSTEAF
13 | TRBJ2-1 | . | TRBV29-1 | SVAYPASANNEQF
16 | TRBJ1-5 | once | TRBV14 | ASSQPGDRGYSNQPQH
17 | TRBJ2-7 | . | TRBV13 | ASSPRTSGEKSSSYEQY
13 | TRBJ2-6 | . | TRBV30 | AWSTDSLGANVLT
9 | TRBJ2-3 | . | TRBV7-9 | ASSLTDTQY
14 | TRBJ2-5 | . | TRBV15 | ATSRDERSGQETQY
13 | TRBJ2-2 | . | TRBV30 | AWNAFGVDTGELF
14 | TRBJ1-3 | few | TRBV5-1 | ASSFDPGSSGNTIY
13 | TRBJ1-1 | medium-sized | TRBV6-4 | ASSLTQGSNTEAF
14 | TRBJ1-5 | . | TRBV2 | ASRKGQGASNQPQH
11 | TRBJ2-1 | . | TRBV6-6 | ATNSRDYNEQF